The source of this T cell receptor beta chain is a study of blood T cell repertoires in COVID-19. About the study: Both acute and convalescent COVID-19 samples were obtained from the United States, Italy and Spain. PBMCs, B-cell-depleted T cells, or T cells provided the cDNA or gDNA that made up the material.

Original data processing: Reference gene primer amplification gave estimated nucleated cell counts. Assay: immunoSEQ multiplex PCR; the TCRdb copy retains only in-frame clones and omits some. V, J and clone size reflect that table, while D and trimming were determined from the DNA. This sample has 200,000 or so clones, with roughly 80% found just once. This CDR3 comprises 15 residues. V lost 1 base, J lost 4 bases, and 13 bases lay in between. CDR1 MGHRA and CDR2 YSYEKL come from the germline V gene. The chain recombines TRBV4-1 with TRBJ1-2; a possible D gene is TRBD1 (5 bases). Sequencing was done on a sample of peripheral blood. This receptor was identified in a young woman with acute or convalescent COVID-19. This chain's CDR3 is CASSQVRGSGYGYTF. The CDR3 DNA follows: TGCGCCAGCAGCCAAGTAAGGGGTTCGGGCTATGGCTACACCTTC.